What follows is one T cell receptor beta chain and its context. Its antigen is not yet known. Base quality data are lacking; no much larger clone is found one base away. CDR1 and CDR2, looked up from the germline V gene, are SGHTA and FQGNSA. V is clipped by 5 bases and J by 7 bases, and the sequence between their germline boundaries is 8 bases long. The CDR3 runs 12 residues from the cysteine to the phenylalanine. The entry retains the CDR3 DNA only, 36 bases that are in frame from base 1. The sample originates from a study of cytomegalovirus exposure and HLA in healthy donors (dated by TCRdb to 2017 to 2019). Context from the whole study: An earlier analysis of approximately 550 of the donors reported 250 to 350 Gb of sequence data and more than 90 million unique TCR beta sequences from about 200 million T cells. Rather than using new phenotypic data, the later analysis identified candidate immune exposures from TCR beta sequences and from how often those sequences occurred across donors. The study combined high-throughput TCR immunosequencing, statistical association of individual TCRs with disease status, and machine learning to predict cytomegalovirus infection status. Donor age, sex, ethnicity and CMV serostatus were compiled alongside the repertoire data. An early release covering 550 to 650 HLA-typed donors comprised about 320 gigabases of sequencing data and roughly 86 million unique TCR sequences. A later genetic analysis took genome-wide SNP genotypes for about 55% of the roughly 700 donors and used that subset as a discovery cohort. In an earlier analysis of roughly 580 of the donors, high-throughput TCR beta sequencing was used to judge whether each TCR beta V gene segment behaved as functional or pseudogenic. The study aimed to test whether signatures of past pathogen exposure could be identified by cataloging public T cell receptors. Among 398 genotyped donors of the cohort, an average of around 240,000 unique TCR beta nucleotide sequences were sequenced per donor, around 20% of them non-productive. HLA typing covered class I and class II loci at four-digit resolution. Every repertoire in the discovery cohort had been generated on one and the same sequencing platform. The study used immunosequencing to profile the T cell repertoires of approximately 690 subjects and linked those repertoires to cytomegalovirus serostatus. Because of strong linkage in the cohort, roughly five DR-DQ haplotypes were treated as single units for association and clustering. In a later analysis, previously published TCR beta repertoires from 550 to 700 donors were re-analyzed and high-resolution HLA genotyping was added so that TCR occurrence patterns could be studied. Typing coverage varied by locus: about 620-630 donors for A, B, C, DRB1 and DQB1; approximately 500 for DQA1; more than 600 for DPA1; approximately 470 for DPB1. The genetic ancestry cluster associated with self-reported Caucasian donors included around 76% of the approximately 400 genotyped donors. Besides the first cohort of roughly 640 subjects, a separate validation cohort made up of over 95 different subjects was used. The study at large found these results: In an earlier analysis of approximately 590 of the donors, most TCR beta V segments were observed in productive rearrangements about 87% or about 30% of the time, broadly matching IMGT annotations. When HLA alleles, especially DR and DQ, strongly co-occurred, TCR associations were difficult to assign to individual alleles. Some IMGT-functional V segments, including TRBV6-2 and TRBV6-3, could not be distinguished by the 87-base-pair reads and were therefore excluded. A later analysis found that most CMV-associated TCR beta chains appeared HLA-restricted, with HLA associations seemingly driven largely by CMV exposure. In the study, approximately 160 TCR beta chains were listed as associated with cytomegalovirus. A further reported finding was that TCR beta sequences accurately predicted the HLA-A and HLA-B alleles for most subjects in the first cohort. A cluster of highly shared sequence variants was judged likely to represent a technical artifact of the sequencing pipeline. Across donors, most TCR sequences were observed very rarely, whereas some public TCRs were present in many individuals. CMV serostatus was the only immune exposure information available for the cohort. In vitro tests confirmed that a few of the cytomegalovirus-associated TCR beta chains recognize cytomegalovirus antigens. Correlated functional status among segregating V segments might be attributable to linkage disequilibrium, but an unknown experimental factor could not be ruled out. At a false discovery rate of 0.05, a later analysis linked 15,000 to 20,000 TCR beta sequences to specific HLA alleles. In a later analysis, the rate of TCR association differed among HLA loci, with DRB1 alleles having the most associated TCRs and HLA-C alleles having the fewest. In a later genetic analysis, fewer N-insertions in productive TCRs were reported among donors in an Asian-associated ancestry cluster than the roughly 700-donor mean. The earlier analysis of almost 600 of the donors excluded approximately 17 rarely observed V segments, including chromosome 9 orphons, because counts were too low. In a later analysis, several top co-occurrence clusters were reported to appear linked to parvovirus B19, influenza, CMV and Epstein-Barr virus. In a later analysis, HLA-associated TCR beta chains were found to be more clonally expanded and to have lower generation probabilities than equally common non-associated chains. HLA typing was unavailable for some donors at each locus, so association tests used only the typed subset. V-gene and J-gene trimming of TCR beta chains was associated with a missense DCLRE1C variant in a later genetic analysis, and the association was replicated in an independent cohort. Cytomegalovirus status was reported to be diagnosed by the classifier with high specificity and sensitivity in both the original and validation cohorts. The cohort was sequenced for TCR beta chains only, and without alpha or paired-chain data the features that could be detected were limited. Sequencing depth was assumed to be roughly uniform across donors in the presence/absence analyses, though that assumption may not hold. The authors suggested that the approach could potentially be extended to other disease states and immunological phenotypes.

The method was the immunoSEQ multiplex PCR assay. A mixture of 60 forward primers for TCR Vbeta segments and 13 reverse primers for TCR Jbeta segments was used in the multiplex PCR. Amplification of the CDR3 region of rearranged TCR beta genes was performed with a multiplex PCR assay on genomic DNA. Amplified TCR beta libraries were sequenced as 87-base-pair reads on the Illumina HiSeq System. The original methods were these. A later analysis counted 65 million to 90 million unique TCR beta chains across the roughly 700 repertoires, and some 12 million of these chains were shared by at least two donors. Raw reads were error-corrected and collapsed into unique sequences by a nearest-neighbor algorithm in which closely related sequences were merged to remove PCR and sequencing errors. To assign V, D and J gene segments, CDR3 sequences were aligned to IMGT reference sequences. For a sequence to be retained, a match of at least six nucleotides was required to both a V gene segment and a J gene segment. A rearrangement counted as productive if the CDR3 had no stop codons and remained in frame with V and J, and every other rearrangement counted as non-productive. CDR3 was defined according to IMGT convention as the region running from the second conserved V-encoded cysteine to the conserved J-encoded phenylalanine. In an earlier analysis of around 540 of the donors, sequences lacking an unambiguous match to a single V gene segment were excluded. An earlier analysis of a few hundred of the donors classified V segments as functional when productive rearrangements were above 56.7% and as segregating when the standard deviation between donors was above 5%. A statistical classification framework was built for diagnosing cytomegalovirus status from the catalog of TCR beta chain sequences. In a later analysis, TCR nucleotide sequences were compared against IMGT/GENE-DB human TR gene sequences so that V and J genes could be assigned. In a later analysis, CDR3 sequences and most-parsimonious VDJ recombination scenarios were assigned using the TCRdist pipeline. In a later analysis, each TCR beta chain was defined by its CDR3 amino acid sequence together with its V-gene family, and reads without a unique V-gene family were excluded. A later analysis removed 600 or so highly shared, low-generation-probability nucleotide sequences to deal with suspected cross-contamination and a sequencing artifact. For each public chain, a later analysis derived a clonal expansion index from normalized ranks of inferred template counts within each repertoire. In a later analysis, generation probabilities were computed with a VDJ recombination model fitted to out-of-frame rearrangements, and the resulting probabilities were checked against IGoR. A later analysis scored TCR-TCR, TCR-HLA and TCR-CMV co-occurrence with hypergeometric tests, applying a repertoire-size bias correction to TCR pairs. False discovery rates were estimated in a later analysis by permuting HLA or CMV assignments 20 times. A later analysis grouped co-occurring TCRs with DBSCAN, adding TCRdist sequence similarity when clustering within HLA-allele-positive subsets. Repertoires with fewer than 30,000 or more than 120,000 public chains were left out of co-occurrence clustering, as were five repertoires with anomalous nucleotide sharing. Entries here come from immuneACCESS through TCRdb and include only in-frame sequences with V and J called. Some clones fail to appear in such tables; in the studies checked, an unresolved V gene covers under half of the shortfall, and the cause of the remainder is unknown. The V and J calls and clone size come from that table; D and trimming were worked out from the DNA. In all, the sample holds under 85,000 clones, and 65% to 70% of those were seen once. The ten largest clones capture about a sixth of the sample.

The cohort was made up of 666 healthy bone marrow donors. Cohort members were all nominally healthy when sampled, although unrecorded immune exposures were likely present. The donor was CMV seropositive and was included in the group of 290 or so seropositive cohort members. Every donor gave a peripheral blood sample, and the peripheral blood mononuclear cells from that sample were used for TCR beta sequencing. The Qiagen DNeasy Blood Extraction Kit was used to extract genomic DNA from the blood cell samples. Sequenced material: PBMCs. This sequence uses TRBV7-2 and TRBJ2-2, with the D segment identity uncertain. The sequence derives from a man aged 35 to 55 in good health and CMV-seropositive. CDR3 protein: CASSIRGGELFF. The sequence in DNA is TGTGCCAGCAGCATCAGAGGCGGGGAGCTGTTTTTT. Supplemented by the reference TRBV7-2 and TRBJ2-2 proteins around the CDR3, the complete variable domain is GAGVSQSPSNKVTEKGKDVELRCDPISGHTALYWYRQSLGQGLEFLIYFQGNSAPDKSGLPSDRFSAERTGGSVSTLTIQRTQQEDSAVYLCASSIRGGELFFGEGSRLTVL.